This TCR beta chain came from a study of OX40 agonist ivuxolimab in advanced cancers. Whole-study context: A mean age of about 56 years, range roughly 23 to 85, was recorded, and around 85% were male. Patients with prior anti-PD-1, anti-PD-L1 or anti-CTLA-4 therapy were eligible; approximately 37% had some. Overall study findings and caveats: Doses of 0.1 to 3.0 mg/kg were accompanied by clonal expansion of CD4+ and CD8+ blood T cells by week 6.

Sequenced by immunoSEQ multiplex PCR; TCRdb stores in-frame clones only, minus some. This sample has about 88,000 clones, with roughly 89% found just once. The trim removed 2 bases at V and 5 bases at J, leaving 5 bases unmatched. The germline CDR1 and CDR2 sequences are SGHRS and YFSETQ. The CDR3 is 14 residues long. Concerning this clone: What it recognizes is unknown.

Peripheral blood came from all dose cohorts at three timepoints. This rearrangement joins TRBV5-1 to TRBJ2-5; 8 nucleotides match TRBD2. This sequence originates from an adult with an advanced solid tumor such as melanoma, head and neck, liver or kidney cancer. The source was CD4+ or CD8+ T cells sorted from blood, collected in a trial of the OX40 agonist ivuxolimab. The CDR3 reads CASSLSGGRETQYF. Here the CDR3 DNA reads TGCGCCAGCAGCTTAAGCGGGGGAAGGGAGACCCAGTACTTC.